Shown below are 21 T cell receptor beta chains from a single sample sequenced in a study of long-term antiretroviral therapy in people with HIV. Sequencing relied on immunoSEQ assay v3.0, run at survey level. Here immunoSEQ multiplex PCR was the method, and the copy in TCRdb shows in-frame clones only, minus some. Of some 20,000 clones detected, 80% appear once; the ten largest clones hold 14%. Material: unsorted PBMCs, obtained 2.9 years after starting antiretroviral therapy. Receptors were obtained from a woman younger than 45 with HIV.

Written as DNA, the CDR3 is TGTGCCAGCAGTGCCCCGGGACAGGCCTCTTTCGCCCATGGCTACACCTTC. It yields the protein CASSAPGQASFAHGYTF. This chain connects TRBV25-1 to TRBJ1-2, with 8 bases aligning to TRBD1. The CDR3 contains 17 residues. Germline V gene data show CDR1 as MGHDK and CDR2 as SYGVNS. The junction had 16 bases not matched to a gene; V was cut back by 4 bases and J by 6 bases.

This clone appeared a single time. The V call is TRBV6-5, the J call TRBJ2-5, with 9 nucleotides matching TRBD2. The CDR3 has 14 amino acids. With 6 bases clipped from V and 5 bases from J, the junction kept 7 bases outside the gene matches. Germline V gene sequence: CDR1 MNHEY, CDR2 SVGAGI. CDR3 loop: CASRGLAFTETQYF. As DNA, the CDR3 is TGTGCCAGCAGGGGACTAGCTTTTACGGAGACCCAGTACTTC.

With regard to this clone: The junction shows a germline mismatch at one end, possibly a read error. This chain connects TRBV28 to TRBJ2-7; D is possibly TRBD1 (5 bases). Germline CDR1 MDHEN, CDR2 SYDVKM. The CDR3 covers 10 residues. The CDR3 DNA reads TGTGCCAGCGGGGATATGTGGGGCTCCTTC. This encodes CASGDMWGSF. Combining the CDR3 with reference TRBV28 and TRBJ2-7 gives the whole variable domain DVKVTQSSRYLVKRTGEKVFLECVQDMDHENMFWYRQDPGLGLRLIYFSYDVKMKEKGDIPEGYSVSREKKERFSLILESASTNQTSMYLCASGDMWGSFGPGTRLTVT.

This rearrangement joins TRBV29-1 to TRBJ2-3; the D call may be TRBD1 or TRBD2 (6 bases each). The CDR3 covers 17 residues. The germline V and J ends were trimmed by 0 bases and 4 bases, with 20 bases remaining between them. Germline V lookup: CDR1 SQVTM, CDR2 ANQGSEA. In DNA form, the CDR3 reads TGCAGCGTTGAAGATCTTCGGAGGGGGATTTTGGCAGATACGCAGTATTTT. Amino acid sequence: CSVEDLRRGILADTQYF.

The chain recombines TRBV27 with TRBJ2-5; possible D gene TRBD2, 6 bases. V lost 2 bases, J lost 5 bases, and 9 bases lay in between. The CDR3 loop spans 13 amino acids. Germline-derived CDR1 and CDR2 are MNHEY and SMNVEV (reference sequence). CDR3 in DNA: TGTGCCAGCAGTTTAGCGGGGAGGGAGACCCAGTACTTC. Protein: CASSLAGRETQYF.

This sequence joins TRBV23-1 and TRBJ2-4, with D perhaps TRBD1 (6 bases). TRBV23-1 is classed as an ORF, of uncertain function. The V end lost 2 bases, the J end lost 1 base, and 6 bases lay between the germline ends. This CDR3 contains 14 residues. CDR3 DNA: TGCGCCAGCAGTCAAACAGGGGCCAAAAACATTCAGTACTTC. It encodes CASSQTGAKNIQYF.

This clone showed up just once. The CDR3 loop is CASSIRDSTEAFF. CDR3 nucleotide sequence: TGTGCCAGTAGTATCAGGGACTCCACTGAAGCTTTCTTT. The rearrangement uses TRBV19 and TRBJ1-1; tentative D call: TRBD1 (5 bases). V was pared by 3 bases and J by 4 bases, with 9 bases between. CDR1 LNHDA and CDR2 SQIVND come from the germline V gene (reference sequence). The CDR3 has 13 residues.

This chain uses TRBV9 with TRBJ2-1; D gene unclear. This CDR3 region has 12 residues. Trimming took 3 bases from V and 2 from J, leaving 3 bases between them. Germline V gene data show CDR1 as SGDLS and CDR2 as YYNGEE. The DNA of the CDR3 is TGTGCCAGCAGCGGAACCTACAATGAGCAGTTCTTC. Translating gives CASSGTYNEQFF.

V usage is TRBV7-2 and J usage is TRBJ2-1, with 8 positions matching TRBD2. Germline CDR1 reads SGHTA; CDR2 reads FQGNSA. This CDR3 comprises 14 residues. Trimming removed 1 base from V and 10 bases from J; junction bases left unmatched: 6. CDR3 residues: CASSLGGGFGEQFF. The CDR3 DNA reads TGTGCCAGCAGCTTAGGCGGGGGGTTTGGGGAGCAGTTCTTC.

The genes are TRBV5-6 and TRBJ1-2; TRBD1 aligns across 9 bases. V trimming: 4 bases; J trimming: 6 bases; junction bases outside the gene matches: 10. CDR3 length equals 15 residues. Germline assignment: CDR1 SGHDT and CDR2 YYEEEE. CDR3 nucleotide sequence: TGTGCCAGCAGCGCCAGCGACAGGGGGAGACATGGCTACACCTTC. As protein: CASSASDRGRHGYTF.

The rearrangement joins TRBV29-1 to TRBJ1-1; D might be TRBD1 (5 bases). V was pared by 7 bases and J by 1 base, with 16 bases between. CDR1 and CDR2 from the germline V gene are SQVTM and ANQGSEA. CDR3 length: 14 residues. The CDR3 nucleotides are TGCAGCGGCCGGTCTTTGACAGCGAACACTGAAGCTTTCTTT. It yields the protein CSGRSLTANTEAFF.

This chain connects TRBV29-1 to TRBJ2-1; 8 nucleotides agree with TRBD1. The CDR3 consists of 14 residues. Trimming at V came to 3 bases and at J to 8 bases, leaving 9 bases not matched to a gene. Per the germline V gene, CDR1 is SQVTM and CDR2 is ANQGSEA. The DNA for the CDR3 is TGCAGCGTTGATGAAGGACAGGGTCTGGATGAGCAGTTCTTC. Protein: CSVDEGQGLDEQFF.

The chain employs TRBV6-1 and TRBJ2-6; 7 nucleotides match TRBD1. Germline V CDR1 and CDR2: MNHNS, SASEGT. Trimming cost V 7 bases and J 2 bases; bases outside gene matches: 5. The CDR3 contains 15 residues. The CDR3: CASTGQITGANVLTF. The CDR3 nucleotides are TGTGCCAGCACGGGACAGATCACTGGGGCCAACGTCCTGACTTTC.

This chain joins TRBV5-1 and TRBJ2-6; D perhaps matches TRBD1 (5 bases). The CDR3 is made up of 19 amino acids. Trimming removed 3 bases from V and 4 bases from J, with 23 bases in between. Germline CDR1 reads SGHRS; CDR2 reads YFSETQ. The CDR3 bases are TGCGCCAGCAGCTGGCTGACAGCTTTGGAATTCTCCGGGGCCAACGTCCTGACTTTC. It is translated as CASSWLTALEFSGANVLTF.

This clone was counted between two and nine times. The CDR3 DNA sequence: TGTGCCAGCAGCCAAACTGGGACAGGGAGGATTCAAGAGACCCAGTACTTC. Translated: CASSQTGTGRIQETQYF. The J gene is TRBJ2-5, the V gene TRBV4-2; 9 bases are a match to TRBD1. The CDR3 length is 17 residues. With 2 bases clipped from V and 2 bases from J, the junction kept 9 bases outside the gene matches. Germline V gives CDR1 LGHNA, CDR2 YNFKEQ.

The V call is TRBV5-4, the J call TRBJ2-7; D gene unclear. In germline, CDR1 is SGHNT, CDR2 YYREEE (reference sequence). The ends were cut back, 0 bases at V and 3 bases at J, with 10 bases in the middle. The CDR3 spans 14 residues. The CDR3 DNA reads TGTGCCAGCAGCTTGGGTCTACTTAACTACGAGCAGTACTTC. Translating gives CASSLGLLNYEQYF.

The chain employs TRBV12-1 and TRBJ2-7. TRBV12-1 is termed a pseudogene. This CDR3 region has 16 residues. This CDR3 is CASSFEFWGMVYEQYV. DNA for the CDR3: TGTGCCAGCAGCTTTGAGTTTTGGGGGATGGTCTACGAGCAGTACGTC.

The chain uses TRBV19 and TRBJ1-6, with D unresolved. The germline V gene has CDR1 LNHDA and CDR2 SQIVND (reference sequence). The germline V and J ends were trimmed by 8 bases and 0 bases, with 2 bases remaining between them. This CDR3 is built from 12 residues. In DNA form, the CDR3 reads TGTGCCAGTTGCTCCTATAATTCACCCCTCCACTTT. This translates into CASCSYNSPLHF. Filled out from reference TRBV19 and TRBJ1-6, the complete variable domain reads DGGITQSPKYLFRKEGQNVTLSCEQNLNHDAMYWYRQDPGQGLRLIYYSQIVNDFQKGDIAEGYSVSREKKESFPLTVTSAQKNPTAFYLCASCSYNSPLHFGNGTRLTVT.

The rearrangement links TRBV5-1 to TRBJ2-3, with TRBD1 as a possible D gene (6 bases). The CDR3 has 14 amino acids. CDR1 and CDR2 from the germline V gene are SGHRS and YFSETQ. Between the trimmed V and J ends, which lost 4 bases and 5 bases, there was a span of 14 bases. The CDR3 sequence: CASSRDKTRDTQYF. DNA for the CDR3: TGCGCCAGCAGCCGGGACAAAACGAGAGATACGCAGTATTTT. The whole variable domain, remainder taken from reference TRBV5-1 and TRBJ2-3, is KAGVTQTPRYLIKTRGQQVTLSCSPISGHRSVSWYQQTPGQGLQFLFEYFSETQRNKGNFPGRFSGRQFSNSRSEMNVSTLELGDSALYLCASSRDKTRDTQYFGPGTRLTVL.

In this sample, this clone turned up a few times. The genes are TRBV10-3 and TRBJ1-6; 10 positions agree with TRBD1. J lost 8 bases, V lost 8 bases, and 9 bases had no gene match. CDR3 length: 15 amino acids. The V gene's germline CDR1 is ENHRY and CDR2 SYGVKD. The CDR3 coding sequence is TGTGCCATCGGAACGAACGGACAGGGGGATTCACCCCTCCACTTT. This translates into CAIGTNGQGDSPLHF.

For this clone: Relative to the germline gene, one junction end is altered; a read error may explain this. The chain is built from TRBV9 and TRBJ2-5; no clear D gene. CDR3 length: 10 residues. Germline V gene lookup returns CDR1 SGDLS and CDR2 YYNGEE. The CDR3 DNA follows: TGTGCCAGCAGCGAATCTTCCCCAAACTTC. Protein sequence: CASSESSPNF.